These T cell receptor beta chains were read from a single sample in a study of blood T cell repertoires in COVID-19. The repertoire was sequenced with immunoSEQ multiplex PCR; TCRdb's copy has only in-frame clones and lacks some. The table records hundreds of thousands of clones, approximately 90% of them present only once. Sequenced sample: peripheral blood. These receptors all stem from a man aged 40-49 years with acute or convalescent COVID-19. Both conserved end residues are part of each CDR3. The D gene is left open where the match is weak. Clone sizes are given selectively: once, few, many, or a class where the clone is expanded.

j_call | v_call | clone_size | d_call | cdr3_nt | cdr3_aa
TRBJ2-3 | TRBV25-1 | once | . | TGTGCCAGCAGTCGAAGGGGGGACTACACAGATACGCAGTATTTT | CASSRRGDYTDTQYF
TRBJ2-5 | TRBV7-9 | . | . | TGTGCCAGCAGCTTTGGGGAGGCAGAGACCCAGTACTTC | CASSFGEAETQYF
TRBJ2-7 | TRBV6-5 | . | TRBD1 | TGTGCCAGCAGTCGGACAGGAACTAACGAGCAGTACTTC | CASSRTGTNEQYF
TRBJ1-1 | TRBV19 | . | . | TGTGCCAGTAAGGGACACTCGAACACTGAAGCTTTCTTT | CASKGHSNTEAFF
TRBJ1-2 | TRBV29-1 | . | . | TGCAGCGTTGAAGCCAGGGGTATGAACTATGGCTACACCTTC | CSVEARGMNYGYTF
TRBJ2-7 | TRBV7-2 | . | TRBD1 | TGTGCCAGCAGCATATTTCCGGGACAGGGGACCTACGAGCAGTACTTC | CASSIFPGQGTYEQYF
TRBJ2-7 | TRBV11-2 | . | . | TGTGCCAGCAGCTTAGTGGGCAGCTCCTACGAGCAGTACTTC | CASSLVGSSYEQYF
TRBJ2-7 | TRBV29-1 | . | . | TGCAGCGTTGGGCCGGGTACCTACGAGCAGTACTTC | CSVGPGTYEQYF
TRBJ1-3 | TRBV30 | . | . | TGTGCCTGGGAGCTGGGGGGGATTAGTGGGGAACTGGCCATATATTTT | CAWELGGISGELAIYF
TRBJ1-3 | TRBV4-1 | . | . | TGCGCCAGCAGCCCTTCCGGGGTCCCCGGAAACACCATATATTTT | CASSPSGVPGNTIYF
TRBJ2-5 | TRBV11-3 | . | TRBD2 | TGTGCCAGCAGCCCCGGGAGCGGGGGGCTCGAGACCCAGTACTTC | CASSPGSGGLETQYF
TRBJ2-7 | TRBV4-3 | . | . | TGCGCCAGCAGCCAAGACCGCGGCGGGTACGAGCAGTACTTC | CASSQDRGGYEQYF
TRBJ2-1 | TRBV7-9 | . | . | TGTGCCAGCAGCTTAGTAGTTTTGGGGAGAGTTGACAATGAGCAGTTCTTC | CASSLVVLGRVDNEQFF
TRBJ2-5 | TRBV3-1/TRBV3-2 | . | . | TGTGCCAGCAGCCAAGGACTCAGGGGGGAGGCCCAGTACTTC | CASSQGLRGEAQYF
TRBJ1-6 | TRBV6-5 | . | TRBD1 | TGTGCCAGCAGTTATGATGGGACAGGGGTATCACCCCTCCACTTT | CASSYDGTGVSPLHF
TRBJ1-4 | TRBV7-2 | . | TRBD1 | TGTGCCAGCAGCTTAGCGCGGGACAGGCGGCTGGGATATAATGAAAAACTGTTTTTT | CASSLARDRRLGYNEKLFF
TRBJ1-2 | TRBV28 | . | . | TGTGCCAGCAGTTTGTCGGGGTATCAATATGGCTACACCTTC | CASSLSGYQYGYTF
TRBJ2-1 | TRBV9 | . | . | TGTGCCAGCAGCGTAGGTGGCGGAGGGTGGCTAGGTGAGCAGTTCTTC | CASSVGGGGWLGEQFF
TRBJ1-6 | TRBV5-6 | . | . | TGTGCCAGCAGCTCCCAGGGGCATCATCGGGGTTCACCCCTCCACTTT | CASSSQGHHRGSPLHF
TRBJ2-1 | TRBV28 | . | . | TGTGCCAGCACTGTAATCGGCCGGAGGGAGCAGTTCTTC | CASTVIGRREQFF
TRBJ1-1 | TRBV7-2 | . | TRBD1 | TGTGCCAGCAGCTTAACGAGGACAGGGGTCACTGAAGCTTTCTTT | CASSLTRTGVTEAFF
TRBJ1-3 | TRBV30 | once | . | TGTGCCTGGAGTGTACGGTACTCTGGAAACACCATATATTTT | CAWSVRYSGNTIYF
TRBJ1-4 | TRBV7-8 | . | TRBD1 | TGTGCCAGCAGCTTGACAGGGGCTAATGAAAAACTGTTTTTT | CASSLTGANEKLFF
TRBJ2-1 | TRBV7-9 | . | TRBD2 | TGTGCCAGCAGCGACGGGACTAGCGGATACAATGAGCAGTTCTTC | CASSDGTSGYNEQFF
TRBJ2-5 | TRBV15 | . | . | TGTGCCACCAGCAGACCTACGGAGACCCAGTACTTC | CATSRPTETQYF
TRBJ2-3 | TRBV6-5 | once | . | TGTGCCAGCAGTCCAGACAGATCAGATACGCAGTATTTT | CASSPDRSDTQYF
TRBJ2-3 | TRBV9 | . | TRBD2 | TGTGCCAGCAGCGTTTTAGCGGGCACAATAGCAGATACGCAGTATTTT | CASSVLAGTIADTQYF
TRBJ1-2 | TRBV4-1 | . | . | TGCGCCAGCAGCCAAGTTAACAGAGCTAACTATGGCTACACCTTC | CASSQVNRANYGYTF
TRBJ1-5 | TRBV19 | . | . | TGTGCCAGTAGTATAGAAGGCAGGGGCAACCAGCATTTT | CASSIEGRGNQHF
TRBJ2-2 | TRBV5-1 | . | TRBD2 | TGCGCCAGCAGCGGGACTAGCGGGACAAACACCGGGGAGCTGTTTTTT | CASSGTSGTNTGELFF
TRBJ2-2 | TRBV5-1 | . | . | TGCGCCAGCAGCCTCGGCAGTGGACACCCGAACACCGGGGAGCTGTTTTTT | CASSLGSGHPNTGELFF
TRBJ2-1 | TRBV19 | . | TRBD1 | TGTGCCAGTAGTAGGGACAGGTCCTCCTACAATGAGCAGTTCTTC | CASSRDRSSYNEQFF
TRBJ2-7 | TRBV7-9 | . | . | TGTGCCAGCAGCTTAGCGCTAGGCGAGCAGTACTTC | CASSLALGEQYF
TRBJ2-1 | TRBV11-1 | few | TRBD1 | TGTGCCAGCAGCTTAGCGGGACAGGAGCGCAATGAGCAGTTCTTC | CASSLAGQERNEQFF
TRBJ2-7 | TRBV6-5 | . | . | TGTGCCAGCAGTTACGTCGGGTACGAGCAGTACTTC | CASSYVGYEQYF
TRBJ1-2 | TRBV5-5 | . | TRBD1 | TGTGCCAGCAGCTCCGGACAGGGCGGCTATGGCTACACCTTC | CASSSGQGGYGYTF
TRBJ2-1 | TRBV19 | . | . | TGTGCCAGTAGTATGGGAGGGGGGGGCCGTCAGAGTGAGCAGTTCTTC | CASSMGGGGRQSEQFF